These 18 T cell receptor beta chains share one sample of origin, sequenced in a study of blood T cell repertoires in COVID-19. Sequencing was performed with immunoSEQ multiplex PCR; in TCRdb, only in-frame clones are kept and a portion is missing. This sample has about 340,000 clones, with about nine tenths found just once. Sequenced sample: peripheral blood. The receptors come from a woman in her forties or fifties with COVID-19, enrolled during active disease.

V gene TRBV6-5 combines with J gene TRBJ2-1, with D uncertain. The V end was cut by 0 bases, the J end by 5 bases, with 14 bases between. Germline values: CDR1 MNHEY, CDR2 SVGAGI. CDR3 length: 16 residues. CDR3 sequence: CASSYSSTYKNNEQFF. The CDR3 region has the DNA TGTGCCAGCAGTTACTCGTCGACTTATAAGAACAATGAGCAGTTCTTC.

This clone was detected once. The J gene is TRBJ2-3, the V gene TRBV14; D unclear. V was trimmed by 7 bases and J by 4 bases, leaving 15 bases between them. Germline V gene data show CDR1 as SGHDN and CDR2 as FVKESK. The CDR3 is 14 residues long. CDR3 region: CASNPQLGADTQYF. The CDR3 nucleotides are TGTGCCAGCAACCCCCAGTTGGGCGCAGATACGCAGTATTTT.

The chain combines TRBV29-1 with TRBJ2-5, with a tentative D call TRBD1 (5 bases). The CDR3 totals 14 residues. Trimming stripped 0 bases from V and 0 bases from J, with 8 bases between. From germline, CDR1 is SQVTM and CDR2 ANQGSEA. CDR3 loop: CSVEDRGYQETQYF. The CDR3, as DNA: TGCAGCGTTGAAGATAGGGGCTACCAAGAGACCCAGTACTTC.

A few counts support this clone. The chain links TRBV3-1 (or the pseudogene TRBV3-2) to TRBJ2-1, with 9 positions matching TRBD2. Germline V gives CDR1 LGHDT, CDR2 YNNKEL (reference sequence). Germline trimming cut 2 bases from V and 8 bases from J; bases unmatched to any gene: 10. This CDR3 region has 16 residues. The CDR3 sequence: CASSQPPLAGTYEQFF. CDR3 DNA: TGTGCCAGCAGCCAACCCCCGCTAGCGGGAACGTATGAGCAGTTCTTC.

J is TRBJ2-1 and V is TRBV10-3; 7 nucleotides line up with TRBD1. This CDR3 contains 13 residues. Germline V gene lookup returns CDR1 ENHRY and CDR2 SYGVKD. V gave up 4 bases and J gave up 10 bases; unmatched junction bases: 7. The CDR3 loop reads CAISGLGQAEQFF. For the CDR3, the DNA is TGTGCCATCAGTGGATTAGGACAGGCCGAGCAGTTCTTC.

The chain combines TRBV6-5 with TRBJ2-1, with 9 bases fitting TRBD2. With 6 bases clipped from V and 5 bases from J, the junction kept 5 bases outside the gene matches. The CDR3 extends over 14 amino acids. Germline CDR1 is MNHEY and CDR2 is SVGAGI. The CDR3 nucleotides read TGTGCCAGCAGACTAACTAGCGGGCACAATGAGCAGTTCTTC. Translating it yields CASRLTSGHNEQFF.

The chain links TRBV4-1 to TRBJ2-2; 8 positions agree with TRBD1. The V gene end was trimmed by 0 bases and the J gene end by 5 bases; junction bases not matched to a gene: 8. This CDR3 is 17 amino acids long. Per the germline V gene, CDR1 is MGHRA and CDR2 is YSYEKL. CDR3 sequence: CASSQDLDRVGTGELFF. For the CDR3, the DNA is TGCGCCAGCAGCCAAGATCTGGACAGGGTGGGGACCGGGGAGCTGTTTTTT.

The V gene is TRBV6-5, the J gene TRBJ2-7, with D possibly being TRBD2 (6 bases). This CDR3 region has 15 residues. The V and J ends lost 6 bases and 4 bases respectively, with 19 bases between them. Germline loops: CDR1 MNHEY, CDR2 SVGAGI. The CDR3 region has the DNA TGTGCCAGCAGATCTAGCGTTGGGAGATTTTACGAGCAGTACTTC. Translation: CASRSSVGRFYEQYF.

This clone has only one observation. The V gene is TRBV9, the J gene TRBJ1-1; 7 nucleotides align to TRBD1. The germline CDR1 and CDR2 sequences are SGDLS and YYNGEE. This CDR3 comprises 14 residues. The V segment lost 4 bases and the J segment 4 bases; nucleotides outside the gene matches: 7. CDR3 sequence (DNA): TGTGCCAGCAGCAGAGGCCAGGGGGGCACTGAAGCTTTCTTT. This sequence encodes CASSRGQGGTEAFF.

This rearrangement joins TRBV3-1 (or the pseudogene TRBV3-2) to TRBJ1-5; 9 nucleotides align to TRBD1. V was clipped by 4 bases and J by 5 bases; unmatched bases: 3. This CDR3 spans 14 amino acids. CDR1 is LGHDT, CDR2 YNNKEL, per germline (reference sequence). The CDR3 spells CASSRTGEHQPQHF. The CDR3 coding sequence is TGTGCCAGCAGCCGGACAGGGGAGCATCAGCCCCAGCATTTT.

This clone was seen just once. The V call is TRBV12-3 or TRBV12-4, the J call TRBJ2-7; D is unclear. CDR3 size: 11 residues. V was clipped by 10 bases and J by 0 bases, with 7 bases between them. CDR3 sequence reads: CAISRSYEQYF. Written as DNA, the CDR3 is TGTGCCATCTCCCGCTCCTACGAGCAGTACTTC.

The chain recombines TRBV27 with TRBJ2-3; the D gene is possibly TRBD1 (5 bases). The CDR3 loop spans 14 amino acids. The germline CDR1 and CDR2 sequences are MNHEY and SMNVEV (reference sequence). V was trimmed by 2 bases and J by 4 bases, leaving 10 bases between them. The CDR3, as DNA: TGTGCCAGCAGTTTAGGCAGGGCGGCAGATACGCAGTATTTT. Protein product: CASSLGRAADTQYF.

This chain links TRBV7-9 with TRBJ2-1; perhaps TRBD2 as D (5 bases). Germline V gene data show CDR1 as SEHNR and CDR2 as FQNEAQ (reference sequence). The CDR3 runs 17 residues. The V end lost 5 bases, the J end lost 3 bases, and 20 bases lay between the germline ends. The CDR3 here is CASSLEDWRGYYNEQFF. The DNA of the CDR3 is TGTGCCAGCAGCCTAGAGGATTGGCGAGGGTACTACAATGAGCAGTTCTTC. The variable domain in full, completed from reference TRBV7-9 and TRBJ2-1, reads DTGVSQNPRHKITKRGQNVTFRCDPISEHNRLYWYRQTLGQGPEFLTYFQNEAQLEKSRLLSDRFSAERPKGSFSTLEIQRTEQGDSAMYLCASSLEDWRGYYNEQFFGPGTRLTVL.

In nucleotides, the CDR3 is TGTGCCTGGAAGCTCCCGGGGGGCACCGGGGAGCTGTTTTTT. As protein: CAWKLPGGTGELFF. This rearrangement joins TRBV30 to TRBJ2-2; 7 bases align to TRBD2. The CDR3 loop spans 14 amino acids. With 4 bases clipped from V and 4 bases from J, the junction kept 6 bases outside the gene matches. The germline gives CDR1 GTSNPN, CDR2 SVGIG (reference sequence).

This rearrangement joins TRBV24-1 to TRBJ2-2; D is unresolved. V was trimmed by 9 bases and J by 0 bases, leaving 7 bases between them. Per the germline V gene, CDR1 is KGHDR and CDR2 is SFDVKD. This CDR3 has 13 amino acids. This chain's CDR3 is CATARPNTGELFF. As DNA, the CDR3 is TGTGCCACCGCGCGCCCGAACACCGGGGAGCTGTTTTTT.

The chain uses TRBV11-2 and TRBJ2-2, with 7 positions matching TRBD2. This CDR3 contains 17 residues. Germline trimming cut 2 bases from V and 3 bases from J; bases unmatched to any gene: 9. Germline CDR1 and CDR2: SGHAT and FQNNGV. Here the CDR3 DNA reads TGTGCCAGCAGCTTAAACGGGAGGCCCCTCGACACCGGGGAGCTGTTTTTT. Protein sequence: CASSLNGRPLDTGELFF.

The gene calls are TRBV5-1 and TRBJ2-1; 10 bases fit TRBD1. V dropped 2 bases and J dropped 4; count of bases not matched to a gene: 3. The CDR3 totals 15 residues. Looked up from germline, CDR1 is SGHRS and CDR2 is YFSETQ. The CDR3 DNA reads TGCGCCAGCAGCTTAGACAGGGGGCGTTACAATGAGCAGTTCTTC. Amino acid sequence: CASSLDRGRYNEQFF.

V gene TRBV4-2 combines with J gene TRBJ1-1; no firm D call. The V gene lost 0 bases and the J gene lost 4 bases, with 9 bases spanning the gap. The CDR3 covers 14 residues. The germline gives CDR1 LGHNA, CDR2 YNFKEQ. The CDR3 sequence: CASSQDPGFTEAFF. Written as DNA, the CDR3 is TGTGCCAGCAGCCAAGACCCAGGATTCACTGAAGCTTTCTTT.